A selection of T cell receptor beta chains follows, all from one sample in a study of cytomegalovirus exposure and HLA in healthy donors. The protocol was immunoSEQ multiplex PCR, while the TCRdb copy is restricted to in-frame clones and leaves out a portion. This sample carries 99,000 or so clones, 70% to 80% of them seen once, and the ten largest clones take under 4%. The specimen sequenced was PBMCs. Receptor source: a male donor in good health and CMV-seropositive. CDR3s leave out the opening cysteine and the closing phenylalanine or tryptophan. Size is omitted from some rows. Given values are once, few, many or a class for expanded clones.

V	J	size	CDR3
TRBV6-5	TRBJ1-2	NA	ASSYSWRNGYT
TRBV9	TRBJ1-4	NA	ASSVGTGTLVSGEKLF
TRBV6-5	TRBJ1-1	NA	ASTWTGGTEAF
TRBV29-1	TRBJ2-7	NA	SAGTGVYEQY
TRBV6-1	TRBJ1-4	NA	ASSEALTGMLQLF
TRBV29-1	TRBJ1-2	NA	SVQGVDRYGYT
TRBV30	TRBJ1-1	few	AWSVPGVGEAF
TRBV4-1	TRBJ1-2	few	ASSQDSIYGYT
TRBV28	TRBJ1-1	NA	ASSRPGQGNTEAF
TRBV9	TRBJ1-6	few	ASSVGAGTDSPLH
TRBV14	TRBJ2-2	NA	ASSPRTSGGTGELF
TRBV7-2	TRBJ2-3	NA	ASSSRTSSDTQY
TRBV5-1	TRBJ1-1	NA	ASSLEGQGRTEAF
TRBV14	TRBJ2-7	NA	ASSSMDRGEQY
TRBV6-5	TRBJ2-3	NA	ASSYPGQTDTQY
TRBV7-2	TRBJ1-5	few	ASSLGRGYNQPQH
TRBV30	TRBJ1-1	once	AWSSGVNTEAF
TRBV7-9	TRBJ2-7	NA	ASSEKRQGVSYEQY
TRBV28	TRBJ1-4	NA	ASRRGGNEKLF
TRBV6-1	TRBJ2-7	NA	ASSEGLVTEQY
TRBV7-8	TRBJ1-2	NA	ASSNPRQGSSLYGYT
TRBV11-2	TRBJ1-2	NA	ASSPRTAGNNYGYT
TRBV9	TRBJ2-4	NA	ASSFGLKNIQY